Shown below are 6 T cell receptor beta chains from a single sample sequenced in a study of CD8+ T cells in alopecia areata. Sequencing used cDNA as its template, made by extracting RNA and reverse transcribing it. Assay: immunoSEQ multiplex PCR; the TCRdb copy retains only in-frame clones and omits some. The sample yields around 140,000 clones, around 47% seen once. The sample taken for sequencing was CD4+ T cells sorted from blood. The receptors derive from a human donor with alopecia areata.

This clone was observed a single time. The chain employs TRBV6-1 and TRBJ2-3, with D hard to call. CDR3 length: 13 amino acids. From germline, CDR1 is MNHNS and CDR2 SASEGT. V shed 1 base and J shed 3 bases, with 5 bases lying between them. CDR3 sequence (DNA): TGTGCCAGCAGTGAAGGAAGGACAGATACGCAGTATTTT. Residues: CASSEGRTDTQYF.

This clone showed up just a few times. This chain uses TRBV29-1 with TRBJ2-3, with D possibly TRBD2 on 6 matching bases. The CDR3 runs 13 residues. Germline values: CDR1 SQVTM, CDR2 ANQGSEA. Trimming shortened V by 7 bases and J by 6 bases, and 17 bases separated the two germline ends. CDR3 sequence reads: CSARGVVLDTQYF. In DNA form, the CDR3 reads TGCAGCGCGCGGGGCGTCGTCCTGGATACGCAGTATTTT.

The chain links TRBV28 to TRBJ2-7, with 13 bases aligning to TRBD2. The CDR3 is made up of 15 amino acids. Germline CDR1 and CDR2: MDHEN and SYDVKM. V lost 4 bases to trimming and J lost 7 bases; unmatched junction nucleotides: 7. CDR3 DNA: TGTGCCAGCAGTTCGTGGACTAGCGGGAGTCTGGAGCAGTACTTC. Amino acid sequence: CASSSWTSGSLEQYF.

CDR3 sequence: CAWSAWDYTEAFF. CDR3 in DNA: TGTGCCTGGAGTGCCTGGGACTATACTGAAGCTTTCTTT. The chain joins TRBV30 to TRBJ1-1; weak D call: TRBD1 (5 bases). V lost 1 base and J lost 5, with 11 bases in between. Germline V gene data show CDR1 as GTSNPN and CDR2 as SVGIG (reference sequence). The CDR3 is made up of 13 amino acids.

This clone was seen only a few times. This sequence joins TRBV5-4 and TRBJ2-3, with D uncertain. V dropped 9 bases and J dropped 2 bases, with 16 bases sitting between them. From germline, CDR1 is SGHNT and CDR2 YYREEE (reference sequence). The CDR3 runs to 14 residues. The CDR3 spells CATLPQVDTDTQYF. The CDR3 coding sequence is TGTGCCACCCTCCCCCAGGTTGACACAGATACGCAGTATTTT.

The rearrangement uses TRBV6-5 and TRBJ2-7, with 8 bases identical to TRBD2. Germline V gene data show CDR1 as MNHEY and CDR2 as SVGAGI. The J segment lost 3 bases and the V segment lost 7 bases, leaving 5 bases of the junction unmatched. CDR3 size: 13 residues. CDR3 amino acids: CASNREGNYEQYF. The CDR3 DNA follows: TGTGCCAGCAATCGGGAGGGAAACTACGAGCAGTACTTC.